This T cell receptor (beta chain) originates from a study of blood T cell repertoires in COVID-19. Study information: Sample material is recorded as cDNA or gDNA derived from T cells, B-cell-depleted T cells, or PBMCs.

This clone was counted a few times. Original processing methods: Reference gene primer amplification gave estimated nucleated cell counts. Clones were read by immunoSEQ multiplex PCR, and TCRdb kept only the in-frame ones, dropping some. The V and J calls and clone size were taken over from that table, and D and trimming were inferred from the DNA. The table includes 200,000 or so clones, roughly 80% detected once. The CDR3 is 17 residues long. The sample was peripheral blood. The V and J genes are TRBV21-1 and TRBJ1-1. TRBV21-1 is deemed a pseudogene. The receptor comes from a young woman with acute or convalescent COVID-19. CDR3 nucleotides: TGTGCCAGCAGCAAAAGAGGGACTACAGGGCCAAACACTGAAGCTTTCTTT. Translated, it gives CASSKRGTTGPNTEAFF.